Listed below are T cell receptor beta chains from one sample, sequenced in a study of T cells after yellow fever vaccination. Via MiXCR, TCRdb re-called the 5' RACE reads, giving one row per CDR3 protein. This sample yields 300,000 to 400,000 distinct CDR3 sequences, of which approximately 6% are seen a single time; about 15% belongs to the top ten. The sequenced sample was PBMCs, obtained 5 days after the yellow fever booster vaccination. The receptor set was obtained from a man aged 25-45 years who received the YFV17D yellow fever vaccine. Each CDR3 is given with its conserved first and last residue. D genes are given only for firm matches. Part of the rows lack a size; the others show once, few, many or a class for expanded clones.

TRBJ1-5 | TRBD1 | NA | TRBV19 | TGTGCCGGGGCCCGGACAGGGGGCTGGAGTCAGCCCCAGCATTTT | CAGARTGGWSQPQHF
TRBJ2-2 | TRBD2 | many | TRBV29-1 | TGCAGCGTCTCTCAATCTAGCGGGAGGGCCTACACCGGGGAGCTGTTTTTT | CSVSQSSGRAYTGELFF
TRBJ2-1 | TRBD2 | many | TRBV4-3 | TGCGCCAGCAGCCAATCGCCAGGCTCACCTAGCGGGAGGACTTACAATGAGCAGTTCTTC | CASSQSPGSPSGRTYNEQFF
TRBJ2-1 | NA | NA | TRBV7-8 | TGTGCCAGCAGCCCACTTGTTGGGGGTAGGTATGAGCAGTTCTTC | CASSPLVGGRYEQFF
TRBJ2-6 | NA | many | TRBV6-5 | TGTGCCAGCAGTTACTCATCTGGGGCCAACGTCCTGACTTTC | CASSYSSGANVLTF
TRBJ2-5 | TRBD1 | few | TRBV5-1 | TGCGCCAGCAGCTTACGGACAGGGAGTGGGGAGACCCAGTACTTC | CASSLRTGSGETQYF
TRBJ2-3 | NA | many | TRBV20-1 | TGCAGTGCAACTACGGGAGTTCGGGCAACGCAGTATTTT | CSATTGVRATQYF
TRBJ2-2 | TRBD1 | NA | TRBV20-1 | TGCAGTGCTGGGACAGGGGGCGCGGGCGGGGAGCTGTTTTTT | CSAGTGGAGGELFF
TRBJ2-1 | NA | NA | TRBV6-1 | TGTGCCAGCATGATATCTGGGGGAGACAATGAGCAGTTCTTC | CASMISGGDNEQFF
TRBJ1-6 | TRBD1 | NA | TRBV12-3/TRBV12-4 | TGTGCCAGCAACCTACAGGGGGGTAATTCACCCCTCCACTTT | CASNLQGGNSPLHF
TRBJ2-7 | TRBD1 | NA | TRBV5-4 | TGTGCCAGCAGCTTGAGGCGGACAGGGTCCTACGAGCAGTACTTC | CASSLRRTGSYEQYF
TRBJ2-5 | NA | NA | TRBV5-6 | TGTGCCAGCAGCCCACCGACAGGCACCCCGCAAGGAGAGACCCAGTACTTC | CASSPPTGTPQGETQYF
TRBJ1-5 | TRBD1 | few | TRBV20-1 | TGCAGTGCAAAAACAGGGGCGGGGGGCAATCAGCCCCAGCATTTT | CSAKTGAGGNQPQHF
TRBJ2-7 | NA | few | TRBV5-4 | TGTGCCAGCAGCTTGGAAGGTAGGGGACGGCCGGATTACGAGCAGTACTTC | CASSLEGRGRPDYEQYF
TRBJ2-7 | NA | NA | TRBV15 | TGTGCCACCAGCAGAGATTATGAGGACTTGGAGTACGAGCAGTACTTC | CATSRDYEDLEYEQYF
TRBJ1-3 | NA | NA | TRBV12-3/TRBV12-4 | TGTGCCAGCAGTCTAGGGGCAAACTCTGGAAACACCATATATTTT | CASSLGANSGNTIYF
TRBJ2-7 | TRBD2 | few | TRBV20-1 | TGCAGTGCCGAAAGCGGGAGCTACTACGAGCAGTACTTC | CSAESGSYYEQYF
TRBJ2-5 | NA | many | TRBV10-3 | TGTGCCATCAGTGAGTCCCGACGTGGCAGGGGTGGAGAGACCCAGTACTTC | CAISESRRGRGGETQYF
TRBJ2-2 | NA | few | TRBV9 | TGTGCCAGCAGCGTAGCCGCCGATGCGAACACCGGGGAGCTGTTTTTT | CASSVAADANTGELFF
TRBJ2-1 | NA | NA | TRBV6-5 | TGTGCCAGCAGTTACTCGAACGGGGCACAAAATGAGCAGTTCTTC | CASSYSNGAQNEQFF
TRBJ2-3 | TRBD2 | NA | TRBV6-2/TRBV6-3 | TGTGCCAGCAGTCAACGGAAGGGACTAGCGAGGACAGATACGCAGTATTTT | CASSQRKGLARTDTQYF
TRBJ2-2 | TRBD2 | many | TRBV28 | TGTGCCAGCAGTTTATCGGTAGCGGGAGTCGGGGAGCTGTTTTTT | CASSLSVAGVGELFF
TRBJ1-1 | NA | NA | TRBV10-2 | TGCGCCAGCAGTGAGGTGCGGAACCTGAACACTGAAGCTTTCTTT | CASSEVRNLNTEAFF
TRBJ2-7 | NA | few | TRBV6-2/TRBV6-3 | TGTGCCAGCAGTTACTCGACAGGCTATTACGAGCAGTACTTC | CASSYSTGYYEQYF
TRBJ2-1 | NA | few | TRBV20-1 | TGCAGTGCTAGAGATTCGGGGACCTACAATGAGCAGTTCTTC | CSARDSGTYNEQFF
TRBJ1-2 | TRBD1 | many | TRBV5-1 | TGCGCCAGCAGTCTGGGGACAGGAGAGTATGGCTACACCTTC | CASSLGTGEYGYTF
TRBJ1-1 | NA | few | TRBV3-1 | TGTGCCAGCAGCCAACAAGGTCGGGAAGCTTTCTTT | CASSQQGREAFF
TRBJ2-3 | TRBD1 | many | TRBV2 | TGTGCCAGCAGAGCCGACAGGGATGATACGCAGTATTTT | CASRADRDDTQYF
TRBJ2-3 | TRBD2 | NA | TRBV4-3 | TGCGCCAGCACCCCCAATGCGGGTAGCGGGAGGTTCGCAGATACGCAGTATTTT | CASTPNAGSGRFADTQYF
TRBJ1-5 | TRBD1 | few | TRBV20-1 | TGCAGTGCTACCGACAGGGGTCAGCCCCAGCATTTT | CSATDRGQPQHF
TRBJ2-5 | NA | few | TRBV24-1 | TGTGCCACCAGTGATTTGGTCCGGGACCGAAGGTTCCAAGAGACCCAGTACTTC | CATSDLVRDRRFQETQYF
TRBJ2-2 | NA | NA | TRBV6-5 | TGTGCCAGCAGTTACTCCCCCGGGGAGCTGTTTTTT | CASSYSPGELFF
TRBJ2-3 | NA | NA | TRBV29-1 | TGCAGCTCGAGGAGTGGGGATACGCAGTATTTT | CSSRSGDTQYF
TRBJ2-3 | NA | NA | TRBV25-1 | TGTGCCAGCAGTGAAGGAAATTGGGGACCTGCTTTT | CASSEGNWGPAF
TRBJ2-1 | TRBD1 | few | TRBV7-2 | TGTGCCAGCAGCCCAAACGGCGGGACAGGGGTAGGTGAGCAGTTCTTC | CASSPNGGTGVGEQFF
TRBJ2-7 | TRBD2 | few | TRBV10-3 | TGTGCCATCCGGGAGACTAGCGGGCAGAGCTCCTACGAGCAGTACTTC | CAIRETSGQSSYEQYF
TRBJ1-1 | TRBD1 | many | TRBV7-2 | TGTGCCAGCAGTCGGGACAGGGCGAACACTGAAGCTTTCTTT | CASSRDRANTEAFF
TRBJ2-5 | TRBD2 | few | TRBV12-3/TRBV12-4 | TGTGCCAGCAGTCGGGCGGGAGTCCCAGAGACCCAGTACTTC | CASSRAGVPETQYF
TRBJ2-1 | NA | many | TRBV18 | TGTGCCAGCTCACCAGAGTGGGTTAGCTCCTACAATGAGCAGTTCTTC | CASSPEWVSSYNEQFF
TRBJ2-3 | NA | many | TRBV9 | TGTGCCAGCAGCGTACAGGGTTACCCTGTGACAGATACGCAGTATTTT | CASSVQGYPVTDTQYF
TRBJ2-1 | TRBD2 | many | TRBV5-1 | TGCGCCAGCAGCTATGCTAGCGGGAGCTCCTACAATGAGCAGTTCTTC | CASSYASGSSYNEQFF
TRBJ2-1 | TRBD2 | many | TRBV7-2 | TGTGCCAGCAGCCCCCGGGGCCGCGGGAGGAGTCGCAATGAGCAGTTCTTC | CASSPRGRGRSRNEQFF
TRBJ2-7 | TRBD2 | few | TRBV4-3 | TGCGCCAGCAGCCAAGAAAGGCGGGGGGACTACGAGCAGTACTTC | CASSQERRGDYEQYF
TRBJ2-6 | NA | few | TRBV7-2 | TGTGCCAGCAGCTTTGGGGATCCCGGGGCCAACGTCCTGACTTTC | CASSFGDPGANVLTF